These T cell receptor beta chains were read from a single sample in a study of cytomegalovirus exposure and HLA in healthy donors. Profiled with immunoSEQ multiplex PCR; TCRdb holds only in-frame clones, not every one. This sample has about 110,000 clones, with about 70% found just once. Specimen: PBMCs. All receptors derive from a man in his thirties or forties in good health and CMV-seronegative. CDR3s include the opening cysteine and the closing phenylalanine or tryptophan. Where a row states a size, it is once, few, many or the class of an expanded clone; other rows omit it.

clone_size	v_call	cdr3_aa
.	TRBV15	CATSRGDRGRANTEAFF
.	TRBV30	CAWRLAGAADTQYF
.	TRBV7-3	CASSGLAGVDNEQFF
.	TRBV5-4	CASSSGGAGVADTQYF
.	TRBV28	CASSLESRNLNSPLHF
.	TRBV4-3	CASSQGGATYGYTF
.	TRBV7-9	CASSLGQGGYNEQFF
medium-sized	TRBV5-4	CASSLARSGTFSSTEAFF
.	TRBV11-2	CASSLISGRPQETQYF
.	TRBV30	CAWDRGTGAYEQYF
.	TRBV7-9	CASSPGGSGEQYF
.	TRBV28	CASTRGNPRDEQYF
.	TRBV5-5	CASSSQETQYF
few	TRBV7-2	CASSLTGSLSGYTF
.	TRBV10-3	CAISVNIETQYF
.	TRBV4-1	CASSQPGQGVHEQYF
once	TRBV7-9	CASSPGTGQTEAFF
.	TRBV2	CASALGQGYEQYF
once	TRBV19	CATSLAGGPYEQYF
.	TRBV7-2	CASSLVLAAYNEQFF
few	TRBV7-8	CASRQRPAYEQYF
few	TRBV5-6	CASSLTPGQGDEQYF
.	TRBV9	CASSPGGYEQFF
.	TRBV7-3	CASSLGTGLRKNSQYF
.	TRBV11-2	CASSVQGPYNEQFF
once	TRBV5-5	CASSLGAGVSSYEQYF
.	TRBV7-2	CASSLFGTSGRYEQFF
once	TRBV23-1	CASSPALDRANYGYTF
.	TRBV11-2	CASSLGNQTGVATDTQYF
.	TRBV7-9	CASSSWDSPGPGEQYF
.	TRBV27	CASSHPGTGRQFF